This T cell receptor (beta chain) was sequenced for a study of blood T cell repertoires in COVID-19. As for the study in general: PBMCs, B-cell-depleted T cells, or T cells were the source of the cDNA or gDNA that made up the material.

TCRdb's copy holds only in-frame clones and misses some; the assay was immunoSEQ multiplex PCR. The sample includes more than 65,000 clones, around 90% of them seen just once. The CDR3 extends over 14 amino acids. In germline, CDR1 is SGHTA, CDR2 FQGNSA. V was cut by 6 bases and J by 3 bases, with 11 bases left in between. Sequencing was carried out using peripheral blood. The TCR was taken from a man aged 50 to 59 with active COVID-19. The gene calls are TRBV7-2 and TRBJ2-2, with D tentatively TRBD2 (6 bases). The CDR3 here is CASRRGTYTGELFF. The DNA for the CDR3 is TGTGCCAGCAGACGCGGGACGTACACCGGGGAGCTGTTTTTT. Full variable domain (missing parts from reference TRBV7-2 and TRBJ2-2): GAGVSQSPSNKVTEKGKDVELRCDPISGHTALYWYRQSLGQGLEFLIYFQGNSAPDKSGLPSDRFSAERTGGSVSTLTIQRTQQEDSAVYLCASRRGTYTGELFFGEGSRLTVL.